One sample yielded the 2 T cell receptor beta chains listed below, sequenced in a study of T-cell reconstitution after alpha-beta-depleted transplantation in children. For TCRbeta, the library was prepared with unique molecular identifiers. MiXCR was run by TCRdb on the PCR reads, yielding one entry per CDR3 protein. The table lists about 980,000 distinct CDR3 sequences, 25% to 35% of them singletons. This specimen was PBMCs, mostly from graft donor cells, taken 360 days after TCRalphabeta/CD19-depleted stem cell transplant. Source of these receptors: a boy under two years old who had a stem cell transplant for SCID, so the T cells may come from the graft donor.

This clonotype was seen only once. The chain couples TRBV20-1 to TRBJ2-3, with D perhaps matching TRBD2 (6 bases). The CDR3 spans 16 residues. V dropped 5 bases and J dropped 5 bases, with 23 bases sitting between them. Germline V CDR1 and CDR2: DFQATT, SNEGSKA (reference sequence). CDR3 coding DNA: TGCAGTGCTGGGAGGCTGCGAGAGGGGTCGAAAGATACGCAGTATTTT. Protein: CSAGRLREGSKDTQYF.

Only a few counts were recorded for this clonotype. V and J are TRBV10-2 and TRBJ2-3, with D perhaps TRBD1 (5 bases). V was cut by 4 bases and J by 0 bases, with 11 bases left in between. The CDR3 contains 15 residues. Germline V gene lookup returns CDR1 WSHSY and CDR2 SAAADI. The CDR3 region is CASSGVRVSTDTQYF. The CDR3 nucleotides read TGCGCCAGCAGTGGAGTCAGGGTTAGCACAGATACGCAGTATTTT.